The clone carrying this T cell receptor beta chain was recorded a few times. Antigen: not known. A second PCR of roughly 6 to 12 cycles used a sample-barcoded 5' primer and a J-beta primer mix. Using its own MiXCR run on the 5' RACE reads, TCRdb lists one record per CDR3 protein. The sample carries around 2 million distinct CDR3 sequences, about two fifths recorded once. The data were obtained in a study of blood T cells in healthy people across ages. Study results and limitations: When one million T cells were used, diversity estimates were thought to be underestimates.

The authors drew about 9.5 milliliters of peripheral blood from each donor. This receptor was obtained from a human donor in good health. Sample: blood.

CDR3 sequence (DNA): TGCAGCGTCGCCTTAGGGGGGAACACTGAAGCTTTCTTT. Its translation: CSVALGGNTEAFF. The V and J genes are TRBV29-1 and TRBJ1-1; the D gene is possibly TRBD1 (6 bases). Germline assignment: CDR1 SQVTM and CDR2 ANQGSEA. Trimming pared 6 bases from V and 1 base from J, leaving 12 bases between. This CDR3 region has 13 residues.